The 3 T cell receptor beta chains given below trace back to one sample, sequenced in a study of PD-1 blockade in classical Hodgkin lymphoma (dated by TCRdb to 2018 to 2021). The library was built by means of the immunoSEQ multiplex PCR assay. This immuneACCESS table, as held by TCRdb, lists in-frame sequences with V and J called but not all clones. Of the missing ones, under half trace to an unresolved V gene in checked studies; the others have no known cause. A total of about 33,000 clones appear in this sample, around 94% of them only once. The ten most abundant clones make up approximately 2.2% of the sample. This specimen's time point label, per the study, means: newly diagnosed, previously untreated cHL patient sample. The sample was peripheral blood mononuclear cells (PBMCs). These receptors came from a human donor with classical Hodgkin lymphoma.

The sample holds one count of this clone. The CDR3 nucleotides are TGTGCCATCAGTAGAGGCGGGGGGGCCGGGGAGCTGTTTTTT. The encoded protein is CAISRGGGAGELFF. This chain uses TRBV10-3 with TRBJ2-2, with 9 bases matching TRBD2. J lost 6 bases, V lost 5 bases, and 4 bases had no gene match. Looked up from germline, CDR1 is ENHRY and CDR2 is SYGVKD. The CDR3 extends over 14 amino acids.

V gene TRBV2 combines with J gene TRBJ1-4; 12 nucleotides align to TRBD1. From germline, CDR1 is SNHLY and CDR2 FYNNEI. The CDR3 sequence is 19 residues long. J lost 0 bases, V lost 6 bases, and 11 bases had no gene match. The CDR3 sequence: CASREGQGAYETTNEKLFF. CDR3 DNA: TGTGCCAGCAGGGAGGGACAGGGGGCCTACGAAACAACTAATGAAAAACTGTTTTTT.

The chain is built from TRBV5-1 and TRBJ2-1; TRBD2 might be the D (6 bases). Germline-derived CDR1 and CDR2 are SGHRS and YFSETQ. V was trimmed by 4 bases and J by 2 bases, leaving 13 bases between them. The CDR3 is 15 amino acids. The DNA for the CDR3 is TGCGCCAGCAGCCTTAGCGGAACCACCTACAATGAGCAGTTCTTC. Protein sequence: CASSLSGTTYNEQFF.